The 2 T cell receptor beta chains below were found in one sample sequenced in a study of identical twins. One entry per CDR3 protein, called by TCRdb with MiXCR from the 5' RACE reads. The sample consists of hundreds of thousands of distinct CDR3 sequences, around a sixth of them appearing once. This sample was shared with a second study, whose subject was T cells expressing NK-cell markers.

Sequencing was performed on PBMCs. Receptors originate from a woman between 18 and 30 years old in good health.

This clonotype was detected a few times. V and J are TRBV6-1 and TRBJ2-7, with D possibly matching TRBD1 (6 bases). CDR3 length: 15 amino acids. Trimming took off 2 bases at V and 3 bases at J, with 14 bases between the two ends. Germline CDR1 and CDR2: MNHNS and SASEGT. The CDR3 DNA reads TGTGCCAGCAGTGAAAGGGGGAAAGGGGACTACGAGCAGTACTTC. Its protein is CASSERGKGDYEQYF.

This clonotype was seen a handful of times. The genes are TRBV6-1 and TRBJ2-2; D is unresolved. This CDR3 has 12 amino acids. The V gene lost 7 bases and the J gene lost 8 bases, with 11 bases spanning the gap. Germline V CDR1 and CDR2: MNHNS, SASEGT. The CDR3 protein is CASTVMRGELFF. CDR3 sequence (DNA): TGTGCCAGCACAGTTATGAGGGGGGAGCTGTTTTTT.